The T cell receptor (beta chain) described here comes from a study of cytomegalovirus exposure and HLA in healthy donors. The V end lost 0 bases, the J end lost 4 bases, and 14 bases lay between the germline ends. This CDR3 has 16 amino acids. CDR1 is SGDLS, CDR2 YYNGEE, per germline. As for this clone: The antigen remains unidentified.

It was with 60 Vbeta and 13 Jbeta primers that the PCR ran. TCRdb's table, derived via immunoSEQ multiplex PCR, lists solely in-frame clones and lacks some. Of around 120,000 clones in the sample, roughly 72% were seen once. General study points: Across all donors, roughly uniform sequencing depth was an assumption of the presence/absence analyses. Among the CMV-associated chains, a few were confirmed in vitro as specific for CMV antigens. Earlier results showed most TCR beta V segments being productive about 87% or about 30% of the time.

Sequenced sample: PBMCs. This TCR was sampled from a woman aged 45-65 years in good health and CMV-seropositive. The chain combines TRBV9 with TRBJ2-1; D might be TRBD2 (6 bases). CDR3 nucleotides: TGTGCCAGCAGCGTAGCGTCGGGAGCTCAGTACAATGAGCAGTTCTTC. Encoded protein: CASSVASGAQYNEQFF.